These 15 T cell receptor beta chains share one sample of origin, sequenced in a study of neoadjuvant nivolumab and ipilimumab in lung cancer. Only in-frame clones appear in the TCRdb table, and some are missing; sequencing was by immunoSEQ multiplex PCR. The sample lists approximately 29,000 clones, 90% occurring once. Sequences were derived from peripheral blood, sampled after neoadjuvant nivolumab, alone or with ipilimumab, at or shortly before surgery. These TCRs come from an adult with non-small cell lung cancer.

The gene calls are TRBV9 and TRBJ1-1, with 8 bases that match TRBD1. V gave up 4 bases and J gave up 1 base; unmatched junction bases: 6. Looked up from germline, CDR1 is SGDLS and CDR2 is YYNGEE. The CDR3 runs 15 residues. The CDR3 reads CASSITGTGNTEAFF. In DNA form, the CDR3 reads TGTGCCAGCAGCATCACCGGGACAGGGAACACTGAAGCTTTCTTT.

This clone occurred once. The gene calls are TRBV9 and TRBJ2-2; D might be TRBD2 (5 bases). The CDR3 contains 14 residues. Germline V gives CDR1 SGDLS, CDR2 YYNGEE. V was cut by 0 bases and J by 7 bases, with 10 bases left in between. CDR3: CASSVEMEVGELFF. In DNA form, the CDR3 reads TGTGCCAGCAGCGTAGAAATGGAGGTCGGGGAGCTGTTTTTT.

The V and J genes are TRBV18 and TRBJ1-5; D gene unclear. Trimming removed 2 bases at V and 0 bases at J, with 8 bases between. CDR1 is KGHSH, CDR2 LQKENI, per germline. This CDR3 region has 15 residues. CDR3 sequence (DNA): TGTGCCAGCTCACCAGGTGACGGTAGCAATCAGCCCCAGCATTTT. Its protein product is CASSPGDGSNQPQHF.

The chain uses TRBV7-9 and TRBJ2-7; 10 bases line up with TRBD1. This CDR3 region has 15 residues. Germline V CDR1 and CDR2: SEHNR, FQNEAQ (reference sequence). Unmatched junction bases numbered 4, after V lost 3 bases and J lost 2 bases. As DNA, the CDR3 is TGTGCCAGCAGCTTGGGACAGGGGAGCCCCTACGAGCAGTACTTC. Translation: CASSLGQGSPYEQYF.

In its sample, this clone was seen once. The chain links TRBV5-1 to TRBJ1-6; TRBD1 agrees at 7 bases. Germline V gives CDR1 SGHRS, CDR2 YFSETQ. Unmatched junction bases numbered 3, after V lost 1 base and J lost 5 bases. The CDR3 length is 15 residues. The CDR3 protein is CASSLQGTDNSPLHF. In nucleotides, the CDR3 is TGCGCCAGCAGCTTGCAGGGGACAGATAATTCACCCCTCCACTTT.

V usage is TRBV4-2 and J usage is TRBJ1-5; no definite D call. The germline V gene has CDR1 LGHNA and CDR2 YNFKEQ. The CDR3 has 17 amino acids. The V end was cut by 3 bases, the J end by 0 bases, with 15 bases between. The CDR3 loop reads CASSHGRRGDSNQPQHF. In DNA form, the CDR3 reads TGTGCCAGCAGCCACGGGAGAAGAGGAGATAGCAATCAGCCCCAGCATTTT.

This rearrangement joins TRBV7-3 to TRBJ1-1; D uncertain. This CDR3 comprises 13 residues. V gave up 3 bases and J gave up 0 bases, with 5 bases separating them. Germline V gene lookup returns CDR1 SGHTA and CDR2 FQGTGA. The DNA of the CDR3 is TGTGCCAGCAGCTTTCTGGTGAACACTGAAGCTTTCTTT. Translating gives CASSFLVNTEAFF.

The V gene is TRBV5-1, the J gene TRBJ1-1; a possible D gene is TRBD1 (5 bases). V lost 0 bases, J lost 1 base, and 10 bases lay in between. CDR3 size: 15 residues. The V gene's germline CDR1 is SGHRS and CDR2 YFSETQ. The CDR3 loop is CASSLVGTGNTEAFF. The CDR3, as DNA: TGCGCCAGCAGCTTGGTGGGGACTGGGAACACTGAAGCTTTCTTT.

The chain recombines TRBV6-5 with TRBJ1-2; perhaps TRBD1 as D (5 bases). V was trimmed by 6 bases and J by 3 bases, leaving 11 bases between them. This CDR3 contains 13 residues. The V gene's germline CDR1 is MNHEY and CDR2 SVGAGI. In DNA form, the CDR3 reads TGTGCCAGCAGAAGATCCAGGGACTATGGCTACACCTTC. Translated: CASRRSRDYGYTF.

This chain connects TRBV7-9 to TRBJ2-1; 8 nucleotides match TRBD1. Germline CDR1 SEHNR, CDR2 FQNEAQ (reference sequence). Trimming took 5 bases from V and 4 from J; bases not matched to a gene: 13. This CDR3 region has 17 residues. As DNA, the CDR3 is TGTGCCAGCAGCCCACGACCCAGGGGGCCCCATTACAATGAGCAGTTCTTC. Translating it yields CASSPRPRGPHYNEQFF.

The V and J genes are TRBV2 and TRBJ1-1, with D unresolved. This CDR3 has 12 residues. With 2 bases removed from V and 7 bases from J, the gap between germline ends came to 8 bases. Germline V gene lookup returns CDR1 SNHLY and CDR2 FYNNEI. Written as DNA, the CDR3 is TGTGCCAGCAGTGAACAGTCCGTTGAAGCTTTCTTT. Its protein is CASSEQSVEAFF. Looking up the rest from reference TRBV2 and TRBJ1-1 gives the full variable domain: EPEVTQTPSHQVTQMGQEVILRCVPISNHLYFYWYRQILGQKVEFLVSFYNNEISEKSEIFDDQFSVERPDGSNFTLKIRSTKLEDSAMYFCASSEQSVEAFFGQGTRLTVV.

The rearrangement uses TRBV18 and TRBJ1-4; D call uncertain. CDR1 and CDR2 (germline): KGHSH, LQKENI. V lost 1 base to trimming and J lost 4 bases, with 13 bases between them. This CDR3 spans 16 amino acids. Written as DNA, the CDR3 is TGTGCCAGCTCACCACGGGCCACAACGGATAATGAAAAACTGTTTTTT. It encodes CASSPRATTDNEKLFF.

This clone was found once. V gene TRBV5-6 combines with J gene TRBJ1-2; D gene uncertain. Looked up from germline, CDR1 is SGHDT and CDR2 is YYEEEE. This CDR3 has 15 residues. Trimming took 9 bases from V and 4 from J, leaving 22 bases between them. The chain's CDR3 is CATTSRVGNGYGYTF. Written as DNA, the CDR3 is TGTGCCACCACCTCCCGGGTAGGGAACGGCTATGGCTACACCTTC.

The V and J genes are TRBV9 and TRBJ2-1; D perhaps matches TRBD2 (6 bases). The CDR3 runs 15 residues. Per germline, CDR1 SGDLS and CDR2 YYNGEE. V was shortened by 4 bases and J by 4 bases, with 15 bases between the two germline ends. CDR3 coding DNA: TGTGCCAGCAGCTCTTCGGGGGTCGGTTACAATGAGCAGTTCTTC. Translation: CASSSSGVGYNEQFF.

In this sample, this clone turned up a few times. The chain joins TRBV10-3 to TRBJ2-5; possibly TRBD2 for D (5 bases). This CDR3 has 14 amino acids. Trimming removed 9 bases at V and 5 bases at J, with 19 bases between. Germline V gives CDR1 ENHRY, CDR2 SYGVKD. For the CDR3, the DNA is TGTGCCATTCGCCTAGGAGGACCTGTGGAGACCCAGTACTTC. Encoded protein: CAIRLGGPVETQYF.